The clone carrying this T cell receptor beta chain was counted only a few times. Its target is not known. The CDR3 is made up of 14 amino acids. Trimming removed 6 bases from V and 12 bases from J, with 23 bases in between. This sample was included in a study of Graves' ophthalmopathy and Graves' hyperthyroidism. Findings and limits, study-wide: Using a 13-signature model, the authors split ophthalmopathy from stable hyperthyroidism, with roughly 90% sensitivity and 81.08% specificity.

The sequenced template was RNA, covering the TCR beta CDR3 region. RT-PCR with HTBI primers came first, then second-round multiplex PCR. TCRdb re-called the multiplex PCR reads through MiXCR, storing one row per CDR3 protein. The sample has hundreds of thousands of distinct CDR3 sequences, roughly 41% seen once; the top ten hold 3% to 3.5%. The TCR comes from an adult man with Graves' ophthalmopathy. This chain uses TRBV12-3 or TRBV12-4 with TRBJ1-2; perhaps TRBD1 as D (5 bases). The sequenced sample was peripheral blood. In DNA, the CDR3 is TGTGCCAGCAGGACAGCGGGGGGGTACTCCGGAAACACCTTC. It yields the protein CASRTAGGYSGNTF.